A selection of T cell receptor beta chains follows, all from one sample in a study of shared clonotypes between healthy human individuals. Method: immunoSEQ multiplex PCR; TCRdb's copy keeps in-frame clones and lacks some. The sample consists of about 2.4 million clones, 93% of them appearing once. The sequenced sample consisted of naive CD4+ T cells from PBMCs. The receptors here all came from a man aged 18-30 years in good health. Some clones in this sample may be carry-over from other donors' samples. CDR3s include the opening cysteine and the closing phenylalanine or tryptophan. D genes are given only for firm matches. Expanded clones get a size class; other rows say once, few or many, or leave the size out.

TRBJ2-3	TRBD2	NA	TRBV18	TGTGCCAGCTCACCGAGGACTAGTGCAGATACGCAGTATTTT	CASSPRTSADTQYF
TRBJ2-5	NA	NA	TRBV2	TGTGCCAGCAGTGGGCCCGGACGGGCCCAAGAGACCCAGTACTTC	CASSGPGRAQETQYF
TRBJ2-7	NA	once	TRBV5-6	TGTGCCAGCAGCCAGGACAGATACGAGCAGTACTTC	CASSQDRYEQYF
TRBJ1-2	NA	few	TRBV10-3	TGTGCCATCAGTGAGTCGCGGCCGAGTAACTATGGCTACACCTTC	CAISESRPSNYGYTF
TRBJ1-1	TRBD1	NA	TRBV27	TGTGCCAGCAGTTCACCGGGACAGGGGTTCACTGAAGCTTTCTTT	CASSSPGQGFTEAFF
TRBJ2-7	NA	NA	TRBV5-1	TGCGCCAGCAGCCTTACCACAAACGGAGAGCAGTACTTC	CASSLTTNGEQYF
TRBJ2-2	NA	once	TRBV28	TGTGCCAGCAGTAAGGGTGACACCGGGGAGCTGTTTTTT	CASSKGDTGELFF
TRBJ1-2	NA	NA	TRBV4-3	TGCGCCAGCAGCCAAGAGGCGGGGCCGTATGGCTACACCTTC	CASSQEAGPYGYTF
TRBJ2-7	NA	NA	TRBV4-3	TGCGCCAGCAGCCGCAGCCTCGGGGCCTACGAGCAGTACTTC	CASSRSLGAYEQYF
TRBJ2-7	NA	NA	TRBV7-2	TGTGCCAGCAGCTTAGTGCGGACTAGGGGGTACGAGCAGTACTTC	CASSLVRTRGYEQYF
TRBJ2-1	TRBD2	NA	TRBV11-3	TGTGCCAGCAGCCCGACTAGCGGGAGGGCCGTTGAGCAGTTCTTC	CASSPTSGRAVEQFF
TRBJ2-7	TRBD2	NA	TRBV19	TGTGCCAGTAGTCCGGGACTAGCGGGGGCCTACGAGCAGTACTTC	CASSPGLAGAYEQYF
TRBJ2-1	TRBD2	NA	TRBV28	TGTGCCAGCAGTTTGGCTGGACTAGCCTATAATGAGCAGTTCTTC	CASSLAGLAYNEQFF
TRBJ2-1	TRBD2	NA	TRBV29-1	TGCAGCGTTGAGGGCGGGAGGGCCTCGGATTACAATGAGCAGTTCTTC	CSVEGGRASDYNEQFF
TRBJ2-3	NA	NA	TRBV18	TGTGCCAGCTCCCCCACGGGGCCCCGATCTATATGGGACACAGATACGCAGTATTTT	CASSPTGPRSIWDTDTQYF
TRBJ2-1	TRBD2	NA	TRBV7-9	TGTGCCAGCAGCTTAGGCACTAGCGGGAGAGGTGAGCAGTTCTTC	CASSLGTSGRGEQFF
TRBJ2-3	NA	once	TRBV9	TGTGCCAGCAGCGTAGGTGGGGCACGGGTAGATACGCAGTATTTT	CASSVGGARVDTQYF
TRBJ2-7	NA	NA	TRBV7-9	TGTGCCAGCAGCCCACCAAGGGGCTCGGACAGCACCTACGAGCAGTACTTC	CASSPPRGSDSTYEQYF
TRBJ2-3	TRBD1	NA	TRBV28	TGTGCCAGCAGATCCTTCCGGGACAGGGGGCGCACAGATACGCAGTATTTT	CASRSFRDRGRTDTQYF
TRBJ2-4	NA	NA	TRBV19	TGTGCCAGTAGTATACTAAACATTCAGTACTTC	CASSILNIQYF
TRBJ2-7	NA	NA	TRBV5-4	TGTGCCAGCAGCTTGACCGTAGGAGAGCAGTACTTC	CASSLTVGEQYF
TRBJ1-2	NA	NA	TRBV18	TGTGCCAGCTCACCGCAGACCATCCCTGTCTATAGCTACACCTTC	CASSPQTIPVYSYTF
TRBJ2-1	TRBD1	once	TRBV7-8	TGTGCCAGCAGTGATAGACAGGGGAGATCCTACAATGAGCAGTTCTTC	CASSDRQGRSYNEQFF
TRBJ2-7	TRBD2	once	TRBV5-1	TGCGCCAGCAGCTTCGTAGCGGGATTAACCTACGAGCAGTACTTC	CASSFVAGLTYEQYF
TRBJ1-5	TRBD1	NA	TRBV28	TGTGCCAGCACCTCCCGGGGGAAGGGGGCCCTTCAGCCCCAGCATTTT	CASTSRGKGALQPQHF
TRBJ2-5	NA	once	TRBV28	TGTGCCAGCAGAGTCAGGACAGGCGGGGGAGAGACCCAGTACTTC	CASRVRTGGGETQYF
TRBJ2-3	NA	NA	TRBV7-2	TGTGCCAGCAGCCGGGACCCCCTTGGTGGTACGCAGTATTTT	CASSRDPLGGTQYF
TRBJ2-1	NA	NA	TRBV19	TGTGCCAGCCGATCTCAGGGCGTTTACTACAATGAGCAGTTCTTC	CASRSQGVYYNEQFF
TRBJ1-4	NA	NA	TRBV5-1	TGCGCCAGCAGCCCCGGAGGGGGGGAAAAACTGTTTTTT	CASSPGGGEKLFF
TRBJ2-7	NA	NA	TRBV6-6	TGTGCCAGCAGGTCCCCGGGGCCCGCGGGCTACGAGCAGTACTTC	CASRSPGPAGYEQYF
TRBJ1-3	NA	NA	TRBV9	TGTGCCAGCAGCGTTTTTAGGGAGGCTGGAAACACCATATATTTT	CASSVFREAGNTIYF
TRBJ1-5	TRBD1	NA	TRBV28	TGTGCCAGCAGTTTCGCTGTCTCCGGACAGGGCTTCAATCAGCCCCAGCATTTT	CASSFAVSGQGFNQPQHF
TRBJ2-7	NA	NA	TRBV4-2	TGTGCCAGCAGCCAAGTCCTCGACTCCTACGAGCAGTACTTC	CASSQVLDSYEQYF
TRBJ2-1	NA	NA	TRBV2	TGTGCCAGCAGTCCGGAGGGGGCCTACAATGAGCAGTTCTTC	CASSPEGAYNEQFF
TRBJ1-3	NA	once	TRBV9	TGTGCCAGCAGCGGAACAGTGAGCTCTGGAAACACCATATATTTT	CASSGTVSSGNTIYF
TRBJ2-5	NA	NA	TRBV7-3	TGTGCCAGCAGCTTCGCACAACAAGAGACCCAGTACTTC	CASSFAQQETQYF
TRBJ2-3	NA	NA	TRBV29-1	TGCAGCCAAATGGGACCCCTCAGCACAGATACGCAGTATTTT	CSQMGPLSTDTQYF
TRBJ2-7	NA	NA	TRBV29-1	TGCAGCGTTGTGGGAGTGGGGAACGAGCAGTACTTC	CSVVGVGNEQYF
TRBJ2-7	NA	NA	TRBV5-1	TGCGCCAGCAGCTTGGAAAGTGGTGGGGCAGGTAACCACGAGCAGTACTTC	CASSLESGGAGNHEQYF
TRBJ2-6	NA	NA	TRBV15	TGTGCCACCAGCAGAGAATCTGGGGCCAACGTCCTGACTTTC	CATSRESGANVLTF
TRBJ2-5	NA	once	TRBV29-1	TGCAGCGCAAATCCCAACCCAGAGACCCAGTACTTC	CSANPNPETQYF
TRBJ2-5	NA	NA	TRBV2	TGTGCCAGCAGTGGTATGGCGGCAGATCAAGAGACCCAGTACTTC	CASSGMAADQETQYF
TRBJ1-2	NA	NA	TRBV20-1	TGCAGTGCTCCAAACTTCTATGGCTACACCTTC	CSAPNFYGYTF
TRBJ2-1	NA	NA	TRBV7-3	TGTGCCAGCAGCCCAGGGGACCACAATGAGCAGTTCTTC	CASSPGDHNEQFF
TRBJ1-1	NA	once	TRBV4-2	TGTGCCAGCAGCCACCAACGGCAGACGAACACTGAAGCTTTCTTT	CASSHQRQTNTEAFF
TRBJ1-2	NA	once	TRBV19	TGTGCCAGTAGTCAAACGAACTATGGCTACACCTTC	CASSQTNYGYTF
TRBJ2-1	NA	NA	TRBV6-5	TGTGCCAGCCTATCCACCCGCGATGAGCAGTTCTTC	CASLSTRDEQFF
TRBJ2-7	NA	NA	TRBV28	TGTGCCAGCAGTTCTATGTCGGCAGGGGCCTACGAGCAGTACTTC	CASSSMSAGAYEQYF
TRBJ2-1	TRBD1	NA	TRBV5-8	TGTGCCAGCAGCTTGGGGGGTTCGGGACAGGGGCTCGATGAGCAGTTCTTC	CASSLGGSGQGLDEQFF
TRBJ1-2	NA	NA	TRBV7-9	TGTGCCAGCAGCTCGTCCTTGAGGGGCGAATACGGCTACACCTTC	CASSSSLRGEYGYTF
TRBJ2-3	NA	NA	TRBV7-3	TGTGCCAGTGGGCCGGGGCCCAAGGGTACAGATACGCAGTATTTT	CASGPGPKGTDTQYF
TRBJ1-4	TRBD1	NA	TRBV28	TGTGCCAGCAGTTTGCGGCTAGGGGGCGATGAAAAACTGTTTTTT	CASSLRLGGDEKLFF
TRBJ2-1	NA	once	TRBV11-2	TGTGCCAGCAGCTTGACTTGGGGCTATGACAATGAGCAGTTCTTC	CASSLTWGYDNEQFF
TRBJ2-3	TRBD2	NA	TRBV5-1	TGCGCCAGCAGCTTGGGACTAGCTGATTATAGCACAGATACGCAGTATTTT	CASSLGLADYSTDTQYF
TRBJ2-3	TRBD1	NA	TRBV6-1	TGTGCCAGCAGTGGACAGGGGGGTAGCACAGATACGCAGTATTTT	CASSGQGGSTDTQYF
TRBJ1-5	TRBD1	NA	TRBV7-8	TGTGCCAGCAGACCATCGGGACAGGGCAATCAGCCCCAGCATTTT	CASRPSGQGNQPQHF
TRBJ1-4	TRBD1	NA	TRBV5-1	TGCGCCAGCAGCCCAGGACAGGGGACTAATGAAAAACTGTTTTTT	CASSPGQGTNEKLFF
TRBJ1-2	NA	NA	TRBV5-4	TGTGCCAGCAGCTTGGGTTGGGACTTGGGCTATGGCTACACCTTC	CASSLGWDLGYGYTF
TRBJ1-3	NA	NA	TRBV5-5	TGTGCCAGCAGCTTGGAGCGGGAATCTGGAAACACCATATATTTT	CASSLERESGNTIYF
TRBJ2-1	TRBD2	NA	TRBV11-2	TGTGCCAGCAGCTTAACACTAGCGGGAAGATACAATGAGCAGTTCTTC	CASSLTLAGRYNEQFF